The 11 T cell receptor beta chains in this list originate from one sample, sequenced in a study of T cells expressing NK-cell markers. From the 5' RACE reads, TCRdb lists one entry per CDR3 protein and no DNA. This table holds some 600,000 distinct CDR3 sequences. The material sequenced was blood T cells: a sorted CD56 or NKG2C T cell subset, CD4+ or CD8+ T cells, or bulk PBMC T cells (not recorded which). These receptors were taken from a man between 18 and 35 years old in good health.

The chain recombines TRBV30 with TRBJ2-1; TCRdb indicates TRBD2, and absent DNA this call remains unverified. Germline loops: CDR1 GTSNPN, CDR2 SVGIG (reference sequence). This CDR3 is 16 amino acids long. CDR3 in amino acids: CAWSIGGRAVSNEQFF.

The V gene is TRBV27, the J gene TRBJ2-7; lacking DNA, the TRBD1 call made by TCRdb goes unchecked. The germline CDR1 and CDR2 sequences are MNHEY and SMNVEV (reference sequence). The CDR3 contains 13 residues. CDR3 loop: CASSYQSGGLRYF.

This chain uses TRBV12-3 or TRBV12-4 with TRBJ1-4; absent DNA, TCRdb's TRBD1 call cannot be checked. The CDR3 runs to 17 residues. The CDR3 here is CASSGDAKGQSYEKLFF.

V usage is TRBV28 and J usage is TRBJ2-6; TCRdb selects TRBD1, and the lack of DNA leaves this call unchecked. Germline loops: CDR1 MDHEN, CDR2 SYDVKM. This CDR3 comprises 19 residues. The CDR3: CASLRRTGGLSSGANVLTF.

The CDR3 spells CASHPSGSNTGELFF. This chain joins TRBV6-1 and TRBJ2-2; checking the TCRdb D call of TRBD2 is not possible without DNA. This CDR3 spans 15 amino acids. From germline, CDR1 is MNHNS and CDR2 SASEGT.

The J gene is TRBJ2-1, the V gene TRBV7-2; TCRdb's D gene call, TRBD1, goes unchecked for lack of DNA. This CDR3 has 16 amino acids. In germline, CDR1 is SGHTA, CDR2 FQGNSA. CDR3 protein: CASSYDPVSSYNEQFF.

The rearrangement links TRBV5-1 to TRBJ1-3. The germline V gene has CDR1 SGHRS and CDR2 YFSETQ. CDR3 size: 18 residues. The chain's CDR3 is CASSLDSAGRSSGNTIYF.

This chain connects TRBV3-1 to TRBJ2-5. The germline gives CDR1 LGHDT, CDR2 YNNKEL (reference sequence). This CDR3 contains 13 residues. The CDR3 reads CASSSRVQETQYF.

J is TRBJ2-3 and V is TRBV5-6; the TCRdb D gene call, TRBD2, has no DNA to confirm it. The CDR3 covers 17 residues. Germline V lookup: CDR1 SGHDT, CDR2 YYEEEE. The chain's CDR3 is CASSNYWTSGRRHTQYF.

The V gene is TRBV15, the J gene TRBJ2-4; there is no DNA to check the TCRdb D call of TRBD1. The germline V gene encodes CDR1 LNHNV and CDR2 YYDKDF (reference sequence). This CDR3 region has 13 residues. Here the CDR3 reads CATRTRVPPIQYF.

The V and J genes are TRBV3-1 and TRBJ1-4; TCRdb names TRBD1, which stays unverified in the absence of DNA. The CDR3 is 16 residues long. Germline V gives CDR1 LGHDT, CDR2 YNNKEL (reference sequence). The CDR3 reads CASSQRPGGPNEKLFF.